This TCR beta chain comes out of a study of brain T cells in children with intractable seizures. In germline, CDR1 is LNHDA, CDR2 SQIVND (reference sequence). The junction had 7 bases not matched to a gene; V was cut back by 5 bases and J by 6 bases. The CDR3 extends over 13 amino acids. Produced via immunoSEQ multiplex PCR; TCRdb's table is partial and in-frame only. The repertoire holds tens of thousands of clones, around 91% seen once, with roughly a quarter in the top ten. The TCR sequence derives from a girl aged 2-10 years with Rasmussen encephalitis and intractable seizures. J is TRBJ2-7 and V is TRBV19; 7 nucleotides match TRBD1. The sample consisted of peripheral blood, taken at surgery. Here the CDR3 DNA reads TGTGCCAGTAGTGACGGGACAGTTTTCGAGCAGTACTTC. This sequence encodes CASSDGTVFEQYF.